The 17 T cell receptor beta chains listed next were all sequenced from one sample in a study of identical twins. TCRdb processed the 5' RACE reads anew with MiXCR; each CDR3 protein has one entry. The sample contains 300,000 to 400,000 distinct CDR3 sequences, around an eighth of which appear only once. These data were also reused for a study on yellow fever vaccine responses in identical twins.

The material sequenced was CD8+ T cells sorted from blood. All receptors derive from a woman aged 18-29 years in good health.

This clonotype was picked up a small number of times. The rearrangement uses TRBV2 and TRBJ2-7; 9 nucleotides agree with TRBD1. With 6 bases clipped from V and 2 bases from J, the junction kept 8 bases outside the gene matches. The CDR3 runs to 15 residues. Looked up from germline, CDR1 is SNHLY and CDR2 is FYNNEI. CDR3 amino acids: CASSRGQGLTYEQYF. The CDR3 DNA sequence: TGTGCCAGCAGCCGGGGACAGGGCTTAACCTACGAGCAGTACTTC.

This clonotype appeared many times. The J gene is TRBJ2-1, the V gene TRBV3-1, with 9 bases matching TRBD2. This CDR3 contains 18 residues. Germline CDR1 LGHDT, CDR2 YNNKEL (reference sequence). Germline trimming cut 1 base from V and 7 bases from J; bases unmatched to any gene: 14. The chain's CDR3 is CASSQAPLWGGRDNEQFF. CDR3 in DNA: TGTGCCAGCAGCCAAGCCCCATTATGGGGCGGGAGGGATAATGAGCAGTTCTTC.

CDR3 DNA sequence: TGTGCCAGCAGCCAGACTACTTTCACAGATACGCAGTATTTT. This encodes CASSQTTFTDTQYF. The chain employs TRBV5-4 and TRBJ2-3; tentatively, D is TRBD2 (5 bases). The V end lost 4 bases, the J end lost 2 bases, and 11 bases lay between the germline ends. The length of the CDR3 is 14 residues. Per germline, CDR1 SGHNT and CDR2 YYREEE (reference sequence).

The table lists this clonotype with a count of one. The chain recombines TRBV28 with TRBJ2-1, with TRBD2 matching over 7 bases. This CDR3 has 16 amino acids. CDR1 and CDR2 from the germline V gene are MDHEN and SYDVKM. The trim removed 2 bases at V and 2 bases at J, leaving 6 bases unmatched. This CDR3 is CASSLLADPTYNEQFF. In DNA form, the CDR3 reads TGTGCCAGCAGTTTACTAGCGGACCCAACCTACAATGAGCAGTTCTTC.

J is TRBJ1-4 and V is TRBV29-1, with a weak D call TRBD1 (5 bases). In germline, CDR1 is SQVTM, CDR2 ANQGSEA. The CDR3 consists of 15 residues. V was clipped by 7 bases and J by 3 bases, with 18 bases between them. The CDR3 bases are TGCAGCGCTCGAGAAAGGGGATCGGCTAATGAAAAACTGTTTTTT. It is translated as CSARERGSANEKLFF.

This clonotype was detected a few times. The chain links TRBV5-1 to TRBJ2-3; 7 nucleotides align to TRBD1. Per germline, CDR1 SGHRS and CDR2 YFSETQ. The length of the CDR3 is 15 residues. Trimming removed 4 bases from V and 4 bases from J; junction bases left unmatched: 9. The CDR3 DNA reads as TGCGCCAGCAGCGCTGAGGGGGCAGTGTCAGATACGCAGTATTTT. It yields the protein CASSAEGAVSDTQYF.

In this sample, this clonotype turned up many times. The chain recombines TRBV13 with TRBJ2-2; possibly TRBD1 for D (6 bases). The CDR3 consists of 16 residues. V was trimmed by 3 bases and J by 4 bases, leaving 15 bases between them. Germline values: CDR1 PRHDT, CDR2 FYEKMQ (reference sequence). The CDR3 sequence is CASSFGQGHVTGELFF. Here the CDR3 DNA reads TGTGCCAGCAGCTTTGGGCAGGGACATGTCACCGGGGAGCTGTTTTTT.

This rearrangement joins TRBV6-1 to TRBJ1-2, with TRBD1 matching 9 bases. The V and J ends lost 4 bases and 3 bases, in that order; junction bases with no gene match: 3. Per germline, CDR1 MNHNS and CDR2 SASEGT. This CDR3 has 14 residues. CDR3 region: CASSAQGAYYGYTF. DNA of the CDR3: TGTGCCAGCAGTGCACAGGGGGCGTACTATGGCTACACCTTC.

This chain connects TRBV27 to TRBJ2-7; no clear D. V was shortened by 5 bases and J by 2 bases, with 13 bases between the two germline ends. The CDR3 is 14 residues long. Germline CDR1 and CDR2: MNHEY and SMNVEV (reference sequence). The CDR3: CASSTDERPYEQYV. As DNA, the CDR3 is TGTGCCAGCAGTACCGACGAGAGGCCCTACGAGCAGTACGTC.

This clonotype was counted a few times. CDR3 region: CASRPEIQETQYF. CDR3 sequence (DNA): TGCGCCAGCAGGCCCGAGATACAAGAGACCCAGTACTTC. V is TRBV4-1 and J is TRBJ2-5, with D unresolved. The CDR3 totals 13 residues. Germline V gives CDR1 MGHRA, CDR2 YSYEKL. Trimming took off 6 bases at V and 2 bases at J, with 10 bases between the two ends.

This clonotype was counted only a few times. This chain uses TRBV4-1 with TRBJ1-2; 7 bases are shared with TRBD1. This CDR3 contains 17 residues. CDR1 and CDR2 from the germline V gene are MGHRA and YSYEKL. V gave up 1 base and J gave up 2 bases; unmatched junction bases: 10. The CDR3 protein is CASSQGALSGQNYGYTF. The CDR3, as DNA: TGCGCCAGCAGCCAAGGAGCCCTATCGGGACAGAACTATGGCTACACCTTC.

The table lists this clonotype with a few counts. The gene calls are TRBV27 and TRBJ2-7, with D perhaps matching TRBD1 (5 bases). CDR3 length: 15 amino acids. CDR1 and CDR2 (germline): MNHEY, SMNVEV (reference sequence). Trimming stripped 5 bases from V and 4 bases from J, with 18 bases between. This CDR3 reads CASSIQGAVGYEQYF. CDR3 nucleotide sequence: TGTGCCAGCAGTATTCAAGGGGCGGTCGGGTACGAGCAGTACTTC.

This clonotype came up many times. The rearrangement links TRBV12-3 or TRBV12-4 to TRBJ2-2, with D maybe TRBD2 (6 bases). This CDR3 has 14 amino acids. V lost 8 bases to trimming and J lost 4 bases, with 14 bases between them. CDR3 protein: CASVSGGTTGELFF. Written as DNA, the CDR3 is TGTGCCAGCGTTAGTGGCGGGACCACCGGGGAGCTGTTTTTT.

The sample holds a few counts of this clonotype. V usage is TRBV7-6 and J usage is TRBJ2-1; 10 bases map to TRBD1. The CDR3 consists of 13 residues. In germline, CDR1 is SGHVS, CDR2 FNYEAQ. V gave up 5 bases and J gave up 9 bases; unmatched junction bases: 4. The CDR3 nucleotides are TGTGCCAGCAGCATGACAGGGGGCAGTGAGCAGTTCTTC. It specifies CASSMTGGSEQFF.

This clonotype was observed a handful of times. CDR3 bases: TGTGCCAGCAGCCAAGATTCGGGGACTAGCGCCCTGGGTGAGCAGTTCTTC. Protein: CASSQDSGTSALGEQFF. The rearrangement uses TRBV14 and TRBJ2-1, with 10 bases lining up with TRBD2. Germline CDR1 and CDR2: SGHDN and FVKESK. The V segment lost 0 bases and the J segment 9 bases; nucleotides outside the gene matches: 11. This CDR3 region has 17 residues.

This clonotype was picked up many times. The V and J genes are TRBV7-2 and TRBJ1-1; 10 bases align to TRBD1. Germline V gene sequence: CDR1 SGHTA, CDR2 FQGNSA. Losses at the gene ends were 5 bases for V and 1 base for J; bases not matched to a gene: 4. The CDR3 has 15 residues. CDR3 sequence: CASSPGTGANTEAFF. CDR3 bases: TGTGCCAGCAGCCCCGGGACAGGGGCGAACACTGAAGCTTTCTTT. Filled out from reference TRBV7-2 and TRBJ1-1, the complete variable domain reads GAGVSQSPSNKVTEKGKDVELRCDPISGHTALYWYRQSLGQGLEFLIYFQGNSAPDKSGLPSDRFSAERTGGSVSTLTIQRTQQEDSAVYLCASSPGTGANTEAFFGQGTRLTVV.

This clonotype showed up just a few times. The gene calls are TRBV2 and TRBJ2-5; a possible D gene is TRBD2 (6 bases). This CDR3 is 13 amino acids long. The V end lost 10 bases, the J end lost 2 bases, and 14 bases lay between the germline ends. Germline V gene data show CDR1 as SNHLY and CDR2 as FYNNEI. In DNA, the CDR3 is TGTGCCACCCTTGGGGGGTATCAAGAGACCCAGTACTTC. Translated, it gives CATLGGYQETQYF.